A selection of T cell receptor beta chains follows, all from one sample in a study of T cells in Graves' hyperthyroidism and ophthalmopathy. TCRdb fed the multiplex PCR reads into MiXCR, producing one record per CDR3 protein. The sample holds approximately 620,000 distinct CDR3 sequences; approximately 14% are singletons and the top ten take roughly 5.5%. Sequenced sample: blood. These receptors all come from a woman aged 30 to 39 with Graves' hyperthyroidism that later progressed to Graves' ophthalmopathy. The CDR3 runs from the conserved cysteine through the conserved F or W. The order of the fields is J gene, CDR3 length, D gene, clone size, V gene, CDR3 protein, CDR3 DNA. A D gene is named only where the DNA matches it firmly. Part of the rows lack a size; the others show once, few, many or a class for expanded clones.

J gene: TRBJ1-6
CDR3 length: 13
D gene: TRBD1
clone size: many
V gene: TRBV30
CDR3 protein: CAWRGQGNSPLHF
CDR3 DNA: TGTGCCTGGAGGGGACAGGGGAATTCACCCCTCCACTTT

J gene: TRBJ1-1
CDR3 length: 13
D gene: NA
clone size: NA
V gene: TRBV6-4
CDR3 protein: CASSRVRETEAFF
CDR3 DNA: TGTGCCAGCAGCCGGGTCCGAGAAACTGAAGCTTTCTTT

J gene: TRBJ2-2
CDR3 length: 15
D gene: NA
clone size: many
V gene: TRBV7-2
CDR3 protein: CASSLAGPGTGELFF
CDR3 DNA: TGTGCCAGCAGCCTGGCTGGGCCGGGGACCGGGGAGCTGTTTTTT

J gene: TRBJ1-2
CDR3 length: 13
D gene: TRBD1
clone size: NA
V gene: TRBV18
CDR3 protein: CASSRDRVNGYTF
CDR3 DNA: TGTGCCAGCTCAAGGGACAGGGTAAATGGCTACACCTTC

J gene: TRBJ2-7
CDR3 length: 13
D gene: NA
clone size: NA
V gene: TRBV12-3/TRBV12-4
CDR3 protein: CASSFYGSHEQYF
CDR3 DNA: TGTGCCAGCAGTTTTTACGGGAGCCACGAGCAGTACTTC

J gene: TRBJ2-7
CDR3 length: 15
D gene: TRBD2
clone size: NA
V gene: TRBV19
CDR3 protein: CASSIQREVAYEQYF
CDR3 DNA: TGTGCCAGTAGTATACAGCGGGAGGTCGCCTACGAGCAGTACTTC

J gene: TRBJ2-1
CDR3 length: 18
D gene: NA
clone size: many
V gene: TRBV11-2
CDR3 protein: CASSSVRGAGTDYNEQFF
CDR3 DNA: TGTGCCAGCAGCTCCGTCCGGGGGGCGGGTACTGACTACAATGAGCAGTTCTTC

J gene: TRBJ1-1
CDR3 length: 14
D gene: NA
clone size: NA
V gene: TRBV7-3
CDR3 protein: CASSLMGGSTEAFF
CDR3 DNA: TGTGCCAGCAGCTTGATGGGGGGTAGCACTGAAGCTTTCTTT

J gene: TRBJ2-3
CDR3 length: 14
D gene: NA
clone size: many
V gene: TRBV6-5
CDR3 protein: CASSYGGKTDTQYF
CDR3 DNA: TGTGCCAGCAGTTACGGGGGCAAGACAGATACGCAGTATTTT

J gene: TRBJ1-5
CDR3 length: 18
D gene: NA
clone size: many
V gene: TRBV5-1
CDR3 protein: CASSLVAGAALSNQPQHF
CDR3 DNA: TGCGCCAGCAGCTTGGTAGCAGGGGCAGCCCTCAGCAATCAGCCCCAGCATTTT

J gene: TRBJ2-1
CDR3 length: 15
D gene: NA
clone size: many
V gene: TRBV7-3
CDR3 protein: CASSLAPDTYNEQFF
CDR3 DNA: TGTGCCAGCAGCTTAGCCCCTGACACCTACAATGAGCAGTTCTTC

J gene: TRBJ1-1
CDR3 length: 13
D gene: NA
clone size: NA
V gene: TRBV10-1
CDR3 protein: CASSQGHDTEAFF
CDR3 DNA: TGCGCCAGCAGCCAGGGACACGACACTGAAGCTTTCTTT

J gene: TRBJ2-1
CDR3 length: 16
D gene: TRBD2
clone size: few
V gene: TRBV3-1
CDR3 protein: CASSRTYREVYNEQFF
CDR3 DNA: TGTGCCAGCAGCCGGACGTACCGGGAGGTCTACAATGAGCAGTTCTTC

J gene: TRBJ1-2
CDR3 length: 17
D gene: NA
clone size: many
V gene: TRBV9
CDR3 protein: CASSVDPTGTGAVGYTF
CDR3 DNA: TGTGCCAGCAGCGTAGACCCCACCGGGACGGGAGCAGTGGGCTACACCTTC

J gene: TRBJ2-1
CDR3 length: 17
D gene: NA
clone size: few
V gene: TRBV19
CDR3 protein: CASSISIAWGPYNEQFF
CDR3 DNA: TGTGCCAGTAGTATTAGTATAGCATGGGGACCTTACAATGAGCAGTTCTTC

J gene: TRBJ2-7
CDR3 length: 15
D gene: TRBD1
clone size: many
V gene: TRBV29-1
CDR3 protein: CSVEGRVQGVYEQYF
CDR3 DNA: TGCAGCGTTGAAGGTCGAGTACAGGGGGTCTACGAGCAGTACTTC

J gene: TRBJ1-2
CDR3 length: 12
D gene: NA
clone size: many
V gene: TRBV5-6
CDR3 protein: CASSDRPYGYTF
CDR3 DNA: TGTGCCAGCAGCGACAGGCCCTATGGCTACACCTTC

J gene: TRBJ2-2
CDR3 length: 16
D gene: TRBD2
clone size: NA
V gene: TRBV12-3/TRBV12-4
CDR3 protein: CANSPTSGANTGELFF
CDR3 DNA: TGTGCCAACAGCCCAACTAGCGGAGCTAACACCGGAGAGCTGTTTTTT

J gene: TRBJ2-7
CDR3 length: 15
D gene: TRBD2
clone size: NA
V gene: TRBV20-1
CDR3 protein: CSASASGRGGYEQYF
CDR3 DNA: TGCAGTGCTAGTGCTAGCGGTCGCGGGGGTTACGAGCAGTACTTC

J gene: TRBJ2-7
CDR3 length: 12
D gene: NA
clone size: few
V gene: TRBV3-1
CDR3 protein: CASSQVGNEQYF
CDR3 DNA: TGTGCCAGCAGCCAAGTAGGTAACGAGCAGTACTTC

J gene: TRBJ1-4
CDR3 length: 15
D gene: TRBD1
clone size: many
V gene: TRBV2
CDR3 protein: CASSPETGRKEKLFF
CDR3 DNA: TGTGCCAGCAGTCCAGAGACAGGGAGGAAGGAAAAACTGTTTTTT

J gene: TRBJ2-5
CDR3 length: 13
D gene: NA
clone size: NA
V gene: TRBV5-1
CDR3 protein: CASSLEPAETQYF
CDR3 DNA: TGCGCCAGCAGCTTGGAGCCAGCGGAGACCCAGTACTTC

J gene: TRBJ2-2
CDR3 length: 17
D gene: NA
clone size: few
V gene: TRBV6-5
CDR3 protein: CASSYPRTASNTGELFF
CDR3 DNA: TGTGCCAGCAGTTACCCCCGGACAGCATCGAACACCGGGGAGCTGTTTTTT

J gene: TRBJ2-5
CDR3 length: 14
D gene: TRBD2
clone size: many
V gene: TRBV6-1
CDR3 protein: CASSEGGGAETQYF
CDR3 DNA: TGTGCCAGCAGTGAAGGCGGGGGGGCGGAGACCCAGTACTTC

J gene: TRBJ1-1
CDR3 length: 13
D gene: NA
clone size: NA
V gene: TRBV6-9
CDR3 protein: CASSYGLDTEAFF
CDR3 DNA: TGTGCCAGCAGTTACGGCTTGGACACTGAAGCTTTCTTT

J gene: TRBJ1-2
CDR3 length: 12
D gene: NA
clone size: many
V gene: TRBV20-1
CDR3 protein: CSARDDGLGYTF
CDR3 DNA: TGCAGTGCGCGGGACGATGGATTGGGCTACACCTTC

J gene: TRBJ2-7
CDR3 length: 12
D gene: NA
clone size: NA
V gene: TRBV9
CDR3 protein: CANSGLGYEQYF
CDR3 DNA: TGTGCCAACAGCGGCCTAGGCTACGAGCAGTACTTC

J gene: TRBJ1-2
CDR3 length: 13
D gene: NA
clone size: many
V gene: TRBV9
CDR3 protein: CASSVGQAYGYTF
CDR3 DNA: TGTGCCAGCAGCGTAGGACAGGCGTACGGCTACACCTTC

J gene: TRBJ2-5
CDR3 length: 18
D gene: TRBD1
clone size: many
V gene: TRBV12-3/TRBV12-4
CDR3 protein: CASSLARTGDFFQETQYF
CDR3 DNA: TGTGCCAGCAGTTTAGCGCGGACAGGGGATTTCTTCCAAGAGACCCAGTACTTC

J gene: TRBJ2-3
CDR3 length: 16
D gene: TRBD1
clone size: NA
V gene: TRBV7-9
CDR3 protein: CASSRGTGGWTDTQYF
CDR3 DNA: TGTGCCAGCAGCAGAGGGACAGGGGGCTGGACAGATACGCAGTATTTT

J gene: TRBJ2-2
CDR3 length: 19
D gene: NA
clone size: NA
V gene: TRBV19
CDR3 protein: CASTPTMTVVGGVTGELFF
CDR3 DNA: TGTGCCAGTACCCCTACTATGACGGTCGTTGGTGGGGTCACCGGGGAGCTGTTTTTT

J gene: TRBJ2-3
CDR3 length: 13
D gene: NA
clone size: many
V gene: TRBV7-8
CDR3 protein: CASTTSRTDTQYF
CDR3 DNA: TGTGCCAGCACCACAAGCCGGACAGATACGCAGTATTTT

J gene: TRBJ2-7
CDR3 length: 13
D gene: NA
clone size: NA
V gene: TRBV20-1
CDR3 protein: CSAISALSGEQYF
CDR3 DNA: TGCAGTGCCATTAGCGCTTTATCAGGCGAGCAGTACTTC

J gene: TRBJ2-7
CDR3 length: 15
D gene: NA
clone size: many
V gene: TRBV28
CDR3 protein: CASSRGTGLPYEQYF
CDR3 DNA: TGTGCCAGCAGTCGAGGAACGGGACTCCCCTACGAGCAGTACTTC

J gene: TRBJ1-6
CDR3 length: 14
D gene: NA
clone size: NA
V gene: TRBV20-1
CDR3 protein: CSARDPRRDSPLHF
CDR3 DNA: TGCAGTGCTAGAGACCCAAGACGCGATTCACCCCTCCACTTT

J gene: TRBJ2-7
CDR3 length: 14
D gene: NA
clone size: few
V gene: TRBV18
CDR3 protein: CASSPGREQYEQYF
CDR3 DNA: TGTGCCAGCTCACCAGGACGGGAGCAGTACGAGCAGTACTTC

J gene: TRBJ2-7
CDR3 length: 14
D gene: NA
clone size: many
V gene: TRBV28
CDR3 protein: CASSPDMPDLRQYF
CDR3 DNA: TGTGCCAGCAGCCCGGACATGCCCGATTTAAGGCAGTACTTC

J gene: TRBJ1-1
CDR3 length: 14
D gene: NA
clone size: few
V gene: TRBV29-1
CDR3 protein: CSVTDLWGNTEAFF
CDR3 DNA: TGCAGCGTTACAGACCTGTGGGGTAACACTGAAGCTTTCTTT

J gene: TRBJ1-4
CDR3 length: 16
D gene: NA
clone size: NA
V gene: TRBV5-5
CDR3 protein: CASSLDGTRANEKLFF
CDR3 DNA: TGTGCCAGCAGCTTGGACGGGACGCGGGCTAATGAAAAACTGTTTTTT